One and the same sample provided the 6 T cell receptor beta chains below, sequenced in a study of shared clonotypes between healthy human individuals. The repertoire was sequenced with immunoSEQ multiplex PCR; TCRdb's copy has only in-frame clones and lacks some. The table records more than 2 million clones, about 95% of them present only once. The sequenced sample was naive CD4+ T cells sorted from blood. Subset noted: CD45RA+ positively selected. These receptors were collected from a man aged 18 to 30 in good health.

The chain has TRBV28 and TRBJ2-7; 9 nucleotides agree with TRBD1. The CDR3 length is 14 residues. Trimming at V came to 1 base and at J to 4 bases, leaving 2 bases not matched to a gene. From germline, CDR1 is MDHEN and CDR2 SYDVKM. CDR3: CASSLLGQGYEQYF. For the CDR3, the DNA is TGTGCCAGCAGTTTATTGGGACAGGGTTACGAGCAGTACTTC.

The V gene is TRBV6-1, the J gene TRBJ2-5, with D tentatively TRBD1 (5 bases). The CDR3 totals 13 residues. Germline values: CDR1 MNHNS, CDR2 SASEGT. Trimming stripped 1 base from V and 7 bases from J, with 10 bases between. The CDR3 here is CASSEEGPGTQYF. In DNA form, the CDR3 reads TGTGCCAGCAGTGAAGAGGGGCCAGGGACCCAGTACTTC.

In regard to this clone: This sample also contains other DNA sequences that code for the same CDR3. The rearrangement uses TRBV2 and TRBJ1-4, with a weak D call TRBD1 (6 bases). Trimming took 6 bases from V and 8 from J, leaving 10 bases between them. The CDR3 has 12 amino acids. Germline V CDR1 and CDR2: SNHLY, FYNNEI. CDR3 nucleotides: TGTGCCAGCAGAGGGGGAGGGGAAAAACTGTTTTTT. This gives the protein CASRGGGEKLFF.

This chain links TRBV19 with TRBJ1-5; D might be TRBD1 (5 bases). Trimming removed 1 base from V and 1 base from J, with 8 bases in between. The germline V gene has CDR1 LNHDA and CDR2 SQIVND (reference sequence). The CDR3 sequence is 15 residues long. CDR3 residues: CASSIGQGSNQPQHF. CDR3 nucleotides: TGTGCCAGTAGTATAGGCCAGGGAAGCAATCAGCCCCAGCATTTT.

V gene TRBV7-2 combines with J gene TRBJ2-5; D gene uncertain. The germline V gene has CDR1 SGHTA and CDR2 FQGNSA. The CDR3 totals 14 residues. V lost 1 base to trimming and J lost 2 bases, with 8 bases between them. The CDR3 is CASSLDVFQETQYF. CDR3 DNA: TGTGCCAGCAGCTTAGACGTCTTTCAAGAGACCCAGTACTTC.

This chain joins TRBV10-3 and TRBJ2-7, with 8 bases aligning to TRBD1. CDR3 length: 14 residues. V shed 2 bases, J shed 6 bases, and the junction held 6 bases outside the gene matches. Germline V lookup: CDR1 ENHRY, CDR2 SYGVKD. The CDR3 nucleotides are TGTGCCATCAGTGAGCGGCAGGGGGCGGGCGAGCAGTACTTC. As protein: CAISERQGAGEQYF.